What follows is one T cell receptor (beta chain) and its context. Its antigen is not identified. Some clones are missing from TCRdb's copy, which holds only in-frame ones; the method was immunoSEQ multiplex PCR. The sample has approximately 3,000 clones; around 24% are singletons. This sample is part of a study of T cells in localized non-small cell lung cancer. Looked up from germline, CDR1 is SGHRS and CDR2 is YFSETQ. Between the trimmed V and J ends, which lost 4 bases and 6 bases, there was a span of 14 bases. CDR3 length equals 15 residues. Study-level results: Within adjacent lung there appeared a median roughly 60 of the top 100 tumor clones.

This rearrangement joins TRBV5-1 to TRBJ1-6; TRBD1 is a possible D gene (5 bases). Specimen: lung tumor tissue, collected before any cancer treatment. The sequence derives from a man between 40 and 70 years old with stage I squamous cell lung carcinoma. The CDR3 is CASSTYWDGNSPLHF. In nucleotides, the CDR3 is TGCGCCAGCAGCACGTACTGGGACGGTAATTCACCCCTCCACTTT. Together with reference TRBV5-1 and TRBJ1-6, the CDR3 gives the full variable domain: KAGVTQTPRYLIKTRGQQVTLSCSPISGHRSVSWYQQTPGQGLQFLFEYFSETQRNKGNFPGRFSGRQFSNSRSEMNVSTLELGDSALYLCASSTYWDGNSPLHFGNGTRLTVT.